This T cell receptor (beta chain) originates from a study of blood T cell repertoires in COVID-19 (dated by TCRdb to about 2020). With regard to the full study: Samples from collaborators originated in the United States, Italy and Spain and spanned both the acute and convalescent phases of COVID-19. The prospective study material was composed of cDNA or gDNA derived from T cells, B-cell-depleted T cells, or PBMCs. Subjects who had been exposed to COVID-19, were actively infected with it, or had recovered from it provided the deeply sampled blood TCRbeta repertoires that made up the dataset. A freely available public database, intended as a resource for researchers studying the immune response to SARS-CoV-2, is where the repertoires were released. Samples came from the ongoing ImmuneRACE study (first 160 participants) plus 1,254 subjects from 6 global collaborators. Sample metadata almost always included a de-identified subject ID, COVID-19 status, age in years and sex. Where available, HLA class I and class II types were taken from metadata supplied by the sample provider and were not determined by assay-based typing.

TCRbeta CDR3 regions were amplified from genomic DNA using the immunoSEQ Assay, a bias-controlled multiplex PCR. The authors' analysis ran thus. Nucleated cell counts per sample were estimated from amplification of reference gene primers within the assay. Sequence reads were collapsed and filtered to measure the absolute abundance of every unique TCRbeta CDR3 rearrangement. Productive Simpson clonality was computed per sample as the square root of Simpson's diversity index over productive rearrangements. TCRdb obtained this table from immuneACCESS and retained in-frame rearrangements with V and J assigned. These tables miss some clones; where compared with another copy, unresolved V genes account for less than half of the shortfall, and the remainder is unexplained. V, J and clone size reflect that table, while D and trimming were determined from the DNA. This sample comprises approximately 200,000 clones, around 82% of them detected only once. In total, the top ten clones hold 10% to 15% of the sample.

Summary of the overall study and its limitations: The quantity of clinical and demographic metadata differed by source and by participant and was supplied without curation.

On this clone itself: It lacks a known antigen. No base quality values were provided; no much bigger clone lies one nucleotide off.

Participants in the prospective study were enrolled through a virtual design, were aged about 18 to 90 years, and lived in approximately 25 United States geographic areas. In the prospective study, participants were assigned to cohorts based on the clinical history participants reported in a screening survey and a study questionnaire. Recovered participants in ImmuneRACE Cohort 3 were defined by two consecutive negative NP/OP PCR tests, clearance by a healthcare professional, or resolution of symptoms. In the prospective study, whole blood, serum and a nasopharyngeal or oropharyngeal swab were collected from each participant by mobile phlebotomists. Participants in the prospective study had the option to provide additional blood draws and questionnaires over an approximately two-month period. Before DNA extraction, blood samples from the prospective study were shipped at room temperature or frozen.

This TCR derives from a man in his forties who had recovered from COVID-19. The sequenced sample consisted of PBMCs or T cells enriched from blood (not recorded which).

The DNA reads as follows: TGTGCCAGCAGTGATTCGGGGGGGACTCGAGATACGCAGTATTTT. Protein translation: CASSDSGGTRDTQYF. This receptor chain uses TRBV2 and TRBJ2-3; TRBD2 agrees with 8 junctional bases. According to the germline V gene, CDR1 reads SNHLY and CDR2 reads FYNNEI. The germline V end is reduced by 3 bases and the J end by 5 bases; junction bases left unmatched: 7. The CDR3 covers 15 residues, taking in both the cysteine and the phenylalanine. The DNA shown is the 45-base CDR3, in frame from base 1. Here the CDR3 is joined to the reference TRBV2 and TRBJ2-3 genes, and the full variable domain is: EPEVTQTPSHQVTQMGQEVILRCVPISNHLYFYWYRQILGQKVEFLVSFYNNEISEKSEIFDDQFSVERPDGSNFTLKIRSTKLEDSAMYFCASSDSGGTRDTQYFGPGTRLTVL.